The clone carrying this T cell receptor (beta chain) has only a few counts. Its antigen is currently unknown. TCRdb fed the 5' RACE reads into MiXCR, producing one record per CDR3 protein. The sample includes more than 300,000 distinct CDR3 sequences, under 25% of them seen just once. The data originate from a study of T-cell memory formation after mild COVID-19. Study results and caveats: Second-wave clones peaking on day 37 lacked confirmed SARS-CoV-2 specificity. Pre-infection memory already had some responding clones, implying cross-reactive memory joined.

V was cut by 3 bases and J by 5 bases, with 13 bases left in between. The CDR3 is made up of 14 amino acids. Germline CDR1 SGHTA, CDR2 FQGTGA. The TCR was taken from a man between 18 and 35 years old who had mild COVID-19 (a few samples of this study predate the infection). Cell type and time point are not known. V and J are TRBV7-3 and TRBJ2-5; the D gene is possibly TRBD2 (5 bases). Sequenced sample: PBMCs or a T cell subset sorted from them (not recorded which). The CDR3 loop reads CASSFGSGSETQYF. The CDR3 DNA is TGTGCCAGCAGCTTCGGGTCGGGGAGTGAGACCCAGTACTTC.